The 18 T cell receptor beta chains presented below share a single source sample, sequenced in a study of post-analysis software for immune sequencing data. Incorporated into the TCR beta cDNA libraries were unique molecular identifiers, which served to reduce PCR and sequencing biases. TCRdb itself ran the PCR reads through MiXCR, one entry per CDR3 protein. Of around 500,000 distinct CDR3 sequences in the sample, around 34% were seen once. Whole-study results and caveats: When patients were compared with controls, a handful of TRBV segments were more frequent, TRBV5-6, TRBV5-1 and TRBV20-1 among them.

These receptors' targets are unknown. Material for sequencing was blood. These receptors were obtained from a girl aged 2-17 years with multiple sclerosis.

This chain links TRBV20-1 with TRBJ1-5; D perhaps matches TRBD1 (5 bases). The CDR3 consists of 15 residues. The V and J ends lost 2 bases and 7 bases respectively, with 18 bases between them. The germline CDR1 and CDR2 sequences are DFQATT and SNEGSKA (reference sequence). The DNA for the CDR3 is TGCAGTGCTAGAACCCGCCTGGGGAGGGGCCAGCCCCAGCATTTT. This encodes CSARTRLGRGQPQHF.

The chain employs TRBV27 and TRBJ2-1; D not certain. Germline loops: CDR1 MNHEY, CDR2 SMNVEV (reference sequence). The length of the CDR3 is 15 residues. V was cut by 8 bases and J by 0 bases, with 14 bases left in between. CDR3 region: CASARTALSYNEQFF. CDR3 nucleotides: TGTGCCAGCGCGAGGACGGCCCTCTCCTACAATGAGCAGTTCTTC.

CDR3: CASSLVGGANTEAFF. As DNA, the CDR3 is TGTGCCAGCAGCTTAGTGGGGGGGGCGAACACTGAAGCTTTCTTT. The V and J genes are TRBV7-9 and TRBJ1-1; D might be TRBD1 (6 bases). The ends were cut back, 1 base at V and 1 base at J, with 10 bases in the middle. There are 15 residues in the CDR3. Germline lookup yields CDR1 SEHNR and CDR2 FQNEAQ (reference sequence). Together with reference TRBV7-9 and TRBJ1-1, the CDR3 gives the full variable domain: DTGVSQNPRHKITKRGQNVTFRCDPISEHNRLYWYRQTLGQGPEFLTYFQNEAQLEKSRLLSDRFSAERPKGSFSTLEIQRTEQGDSAMYLCASSLVGGANTEAFFGQGTRLTVV.

This clonotype was seen more than once but under ten times. The rearrangement links TRBV5-1 to TRBJ2-1; D might be TRBD2 (7 bases). The CDR3 is made up of 14 amino acids. Germline-derived CDR1 and CDR2 are SGHRS and YFSETQ. V lost 7 bases to trimming and J lost 6 bases, with 17 bases between them. The CDR3: CASSRGGGFNEQFF. As DNA, the CDR3 is TGCGCCAGCTCCAGGGGCGGGGGCTTCAATGAGCAGTTCTTC. Full variable domain (rest looked up from reference TRBV5-1 and TRBJ2-1): KAGVTQTPRYLIKTRGQQVTLSCSPISGHRSVSWYQQTPGQGLQFLFEYFSETQRNKGNFPGRFSGRQFSNSRSEMNVSTLELGDSALYLCASSRGGGFNEQFFGPGTRLTVL.

The rearrangement uses TRBV7-2 and TRBJ1-2; perhaps TRBD1 as D (5 bases). The CDR3 extends over 14 amino acids. The germline gives CDR1 SGHTA, CDR2 FQGNSA. Between the trimmed V and J ends, which lost 7 bases and 2 bases, there was a span of 14 bases. The CDR3 region has the DNA TGTGCCAGCACCCAAGGGGATCGAAACTATGGCTACACCTTC. Amino acid sequence: CASTQGDRNYGYTF.

This clonotype was detected many times. The genes are TRBV5-1 and TRBJ2-7, with D unclear. Trimming stripped 5 bases from V and 3 bases from J, with 9 bases between. Germline lookup yields CDR1 SGHRS and CDR2 YFSETQ. CDR3 length: 12 amino acids. CDR3 sequence: CASSGQDYEQYF. The DNA of the CDR3 is TGCGCCAGCAGTGGTCAGGACTACGAGCAGTACTTC.

This clonotype has a handful of counts. V is TRBV7-2 and J is TRBJ2-4; D is perhaps TRBD1 (6 bases). Germline V lookup: CDR1 SGHTA, CDR2 FQGNSA. The CDR3 covers 13 residues. V lost 6 bases to trimming and J lost 7 bases, with 13 bases between them. The chain's CDR3 is CASRWGQGNIQYF. For the CDR3, the DNA is TGTGCCAGCAGATGGGGGCAGGGTAACATTCAGTACTTC.

The rearrangement joins TRBV15 to TRBJ2-1; TRBD1 aligns across 7 bases. CDR3 size: 14 residues. Germline values: CDR1 LNHNV, CDR2 YYDKDF (reference sequence). V was pared by 5 bases and J by 6 bases, with 7 bases of the junction left unmatched. The CDR3 reads CATSEGGAGNEQFF. The CDR3 bases are TGTGCCACCAGCGAAGGGGGCGCGGGCAATGAGCAGTTCTTC.

This chain uses TRBV5-1 with TRBJ2-2; 7 bases match TRBD2. Germline values: CDR1 SGHRS, CDR2 YFSETQ. Trimming at V came to 3 bases and at J to 4 bases, leaving 3 bases not matched to a gene. This CDR3 region has 14 residues. CDR3 amino acids: CASSSGGSTGELFF. CDR3 DNA: TGCGCCAGCAGCTCGGGAGGAAGCACCGGGGAGCTGTTTTTT. The whole variable domain, filled in from reference TRBV5-1 and TRBJ2-2, reads KAGVTQTPRYLIKTRGQQVTLSCSPISGHRSVSWYQQTPGQGLQFLFEYFSETQRNKGNFPGRFSGRQFSNSRSEMNVSTLELGDSALYLCASSSGGSTGELFFGEGSRLTVL.

This clonotype was observed a handful of times. The rearrangement joins TRBV6-2 or TRBV6-3 to TRBJ1-2, with D maybe TRBD1 (6 bases). With 2 bases removed from V and 6 bases from J, the gap between germline ends came to 13 bases. This CDR3 contains 14 residues. Germline assignment: CDR1 MNHEY and CDR2 SVGEGT. The CDR3 loop is CASSYQGFMDGYTF. CDR3 DNA: TGTGCCAGCAGTTACCAGGGGTTTATGGATGGCTACACCTTC.

This clonotype was observed once. The chain combines TRBV11-2 with TRBJ2-7; D is unclear. The CDR3 contains 16 residues. Germline V lookup: CDR1 SGHAT, CDR2 FQNNGV. V was trimmed by 6 bases and J by 0 bases, leaving 18 bases between them. Here the CDR3 DNA reads TGTGCCAGCAGTCCACCATTGGACCTGATCTCCTACGAGCAGTACTTC. It yields the protein CASSPPLDLISYEQYF. Together with reference TRBV11-2 and TRBJ2-7, the CDR3 gives the full variable domain: EAGVAQSPRYKIIEKRQSVAFWCNPISGHATLYWYQQILGQGPKLLIQFQNNGVVDDSQLPKDRFSAERLKGVDSTLKIQPAKLEDSAVYLCASSPPLDLISYEQYFGPGTRLTVT.

The table lists this clonotype with a count of one. This rearrangement joins TRBV7-2 to TRBJ1-2; a possible D gene is TRBD1 (5 bases). The CDR3 length is 14 residues. Germline-derived CDR1 and CDR2 are SGHTA and FQGNSA. Trimming shortened V by 3 bases and J by 4 bases, and 12 bases separated the two germline ends. This chain's CDR3 is CASSFWDDGYGYTF. CDR3 nucleotides: TGTGCCAGCAGCTTCTGGGACGACGGCTATGGCTACACCTTC.

This chain uses TRBV5-5 with TRBJ2-6, with D uncertain. Germline V gene lookup returns CDR1 SGHKS and CDR2 YYEKEE (reference sequence). The ends were cut back, 0 bases at V and 0 bases at J, with 7 bases in the middle. This CDR3 contains 16 residues. The CDR3 DNA reads as TGTGCCAGCAGCTTGGTACGGGCCTCTGGGGCCAACGTCCTGACTTTC. Its protein is CASSLVRASGANVLTF.

V usage is TRBV29-1 and J usage is TRBJ1-5; 8 positions agree with TRBD1. Germline trimming cut 4 bases from V and 4 bases from J; bases unmatched to any gene: 3. The germline CDR1 and CDR2 sequences are SQVTM and ANQGSEA. The CDR3 is 13 residues long. The CDR3 DNA reads as TGCAGCGTTGCAACAGGGGGGAATCAGCCCCAGCATTTT. This gives the protein CSVATGGNQPQHF.

The V gene is TRBV6-6, the J gene TRBJ1-2; D remains unclear. The CDR3 covers 13 residues. Germline V CDR1 and CDR2: MNHNY, SVGAGI (reference sequence). V was shortened by 2 bases and J by 5 bases, with 9 bases between the two germline ends. CDR3 DNA: TGTGCCAGCAGTTACGGCACGAAGTATGGCTACACCTTC. It specifies CASSYGTKYGYTF.

This clonotype has a handful of counts. The chain recombines TRBV20-1 with TRBJ2-5, with 14 bases lining up with TRBD2. The CDR3 spans 14 residues. The junction had 3 bases not matched to a gene; V was cut back by 6 bases and J by 3 bases. CDR1 is DFQATT, CDR2 SNEGSKA, per germline (reference sequence). DNA for the CDR3: TGCAGTGCATCGGGACTAGCGGGAGAAGAGACCCAGTACTTC. It is translated as CSASGLAGEETQYF.

This clonotype has a handful of counts. V is TRBV7-3 and J is TRBJ2-3, with 12 bases aligning to TRBD2. V lost 5 bases to trimming and J lost 4 bases; unmatched junction nucleotides: 4. The CDR3 has 15 amino acids. CDR1 is SGHTA, CDR2 FQGTGA, per germline. CDR3 amino acids: CASSPSGGDADTQYF. Written as DNA, the CDR3 is TGTGCCAGCAGCCCTAGCGGGGGGGACGCAGATACGCAGTATTTT.

V is TRBV6-5 and J is TRBJ2-2, with D unclear. Trimming took 0 bases from V and 7 from J, leaving 3 bases between them. This CDR3 region has 12 residues. Germline V CDR1 and CDR2: MNHEY, SVGAGI. The CDR3 is CASSYSRGELFF. The CDR3 DNA reads as TGTGCCAGCAGTTACTCTCGCGGGGAGCTGTTTTTT.